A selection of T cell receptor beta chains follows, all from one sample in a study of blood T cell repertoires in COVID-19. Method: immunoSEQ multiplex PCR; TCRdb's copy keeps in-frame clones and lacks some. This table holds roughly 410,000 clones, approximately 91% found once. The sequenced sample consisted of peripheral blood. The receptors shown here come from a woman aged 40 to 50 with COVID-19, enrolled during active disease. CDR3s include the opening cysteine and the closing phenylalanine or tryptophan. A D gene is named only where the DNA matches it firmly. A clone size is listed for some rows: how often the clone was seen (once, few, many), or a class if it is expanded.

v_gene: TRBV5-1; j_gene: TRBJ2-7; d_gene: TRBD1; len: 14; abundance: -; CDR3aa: CASSIRDRGYEQYF; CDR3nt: TGCGCCAGCAGCATAAGGGACAGGGGGTACGAGCAGTACTTC
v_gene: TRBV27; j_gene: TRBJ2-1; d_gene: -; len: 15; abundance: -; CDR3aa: CASSFSHPSYNEQFF; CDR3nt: TGTGCCAGCAGTTTTTCCCATCCCTCCTACAATGAGCAGTTCTTC
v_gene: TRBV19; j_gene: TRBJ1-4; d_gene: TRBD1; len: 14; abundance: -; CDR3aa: CASVSPGTGEKLFF; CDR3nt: TGTGCCAGCGTTTCCCCCGGGACAGGTGAAAAACTGTTTTTT
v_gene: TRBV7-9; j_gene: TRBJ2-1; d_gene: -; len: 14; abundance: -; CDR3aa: CASSKPGEGNEQFF; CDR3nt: TGTGCCAGCAGCAAGCCCGGGGAAGGAAATGAGCAGTTCTTC
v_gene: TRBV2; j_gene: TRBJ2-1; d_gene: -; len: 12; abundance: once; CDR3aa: CASRAPQYEQFF; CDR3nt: TGTGCCAGCAGAGCCCCTCAATATGAGCAGTTCTTC
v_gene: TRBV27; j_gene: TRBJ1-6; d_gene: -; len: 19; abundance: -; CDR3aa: CASTRRALDRSSYNSPLHF; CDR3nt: TGTGCCAGCACCAGGCGGGCCTTAGACAGGAGCTCCTATAATTCACCCCTCCACTTT
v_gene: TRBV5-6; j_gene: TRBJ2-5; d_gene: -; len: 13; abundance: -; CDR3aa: CASSGGLKETQYF; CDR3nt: TGTGCCAGCAGCGGAGGACTTAAAGAGACCCAGTACTTC
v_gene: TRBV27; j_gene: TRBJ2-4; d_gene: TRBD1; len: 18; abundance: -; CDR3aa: CASRYTGGRGGAKNIQYF; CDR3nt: TGTGCCAGCAGATATACAGGGGGCCGGGGTGGTGCCAAAAACATTCAGTACTTC
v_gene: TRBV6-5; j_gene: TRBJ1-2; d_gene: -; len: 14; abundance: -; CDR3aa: CASRSSPGSYGYTF; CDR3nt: TGTGCCAGCAGATCCTCCCCGGGATCGTATGGCTACACCTTC
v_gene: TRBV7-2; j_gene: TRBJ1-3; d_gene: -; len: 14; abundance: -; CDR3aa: CASSPFQSGNTIYF; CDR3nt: TGTGCCAGCAGCCCTTTCCAGTCTGGAAACACCATATATTTT
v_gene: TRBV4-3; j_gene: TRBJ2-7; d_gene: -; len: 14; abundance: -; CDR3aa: CASSYNRFGYEQYF; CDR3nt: TGCGCCAGCAGCTACAACAGATTTGGCTACGAGCAGTACTTC
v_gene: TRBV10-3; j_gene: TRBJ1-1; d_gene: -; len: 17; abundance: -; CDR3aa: CAIRPSLGTETNTEAFF; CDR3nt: TGTGCCATCAGACCAAGCCTCGGTACAGAGACGAACACTGAAGCTTTCTTT
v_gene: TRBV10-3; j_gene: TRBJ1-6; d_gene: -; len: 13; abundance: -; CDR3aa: CAISDPGSSPLHF; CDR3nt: TGTGCCATCAGCGATCCCGGGAGCTCACCCCTCCACTTT
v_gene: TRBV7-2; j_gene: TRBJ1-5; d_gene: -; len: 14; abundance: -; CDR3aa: CASSPATSAQPQHF; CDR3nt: TGTGCCAGCAGCCCCGCTACCAGCGCACAGCCCCAGCATTTT
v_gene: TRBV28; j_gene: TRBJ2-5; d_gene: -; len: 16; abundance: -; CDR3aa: CASSLSRGPAAETQYF; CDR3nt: TGTGCCAGCAGTTTATCGCGGGGGCCGGCGGCGGAGACCCAGTACTTC
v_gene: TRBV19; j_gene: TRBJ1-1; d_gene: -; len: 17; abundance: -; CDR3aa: CASSPIWQGRVNTEAFF; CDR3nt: TGTGCCAGTAGTCCTATTTGGCAGGGGCGAGTGAACACTGAAGCTTTCTTT
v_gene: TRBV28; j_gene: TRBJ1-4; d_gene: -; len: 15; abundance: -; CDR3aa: CASSGGTRRVEKLFF; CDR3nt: TGTGCCAGCAGTGGGGGGACCCGGCGGGTTGAAAAACTGTTTTTT
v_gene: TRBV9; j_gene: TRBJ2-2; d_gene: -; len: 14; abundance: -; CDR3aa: CASSVETQGGELFF; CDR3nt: TGTGCCAGCAGCGTGGAGACACAGGGCGGGGAGCTGTTTTTT
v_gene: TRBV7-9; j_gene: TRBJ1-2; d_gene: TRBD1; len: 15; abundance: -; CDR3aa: CASSLEDRGSRGYTF; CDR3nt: TGTGCCAGCAGCTTAGAAGACAGGGGTTCACGTGGCTACACCTTC
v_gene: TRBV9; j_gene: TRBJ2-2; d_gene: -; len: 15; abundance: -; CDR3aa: CASSAGLDSTGELFF; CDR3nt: TGTGCCAGCAGCGCAGGCCTCGACAGCACCGGGGAGCTGTTTTTT
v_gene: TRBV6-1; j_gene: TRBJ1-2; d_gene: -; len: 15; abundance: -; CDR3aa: CASSENQGVNYGYTF; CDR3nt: TGTGCCAGCAGTGAAAATCAGGGCGTCAACTATGGCTACACCTTC
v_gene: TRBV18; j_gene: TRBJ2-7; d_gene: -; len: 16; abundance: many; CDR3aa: CASSPQGKVARGEQYF; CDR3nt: TGTGCCAGCTCACCACAGGGGAAGGTGGCTAGGGGGGAGCAGTACTTC
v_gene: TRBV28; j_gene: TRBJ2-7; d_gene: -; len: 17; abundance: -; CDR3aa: CASSSVRRAGRTYEQYF; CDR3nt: TGTGCCAGCAGTTCGGTCAGGCGGGCAGGGAGGACCTACGAGCAGTACTTC
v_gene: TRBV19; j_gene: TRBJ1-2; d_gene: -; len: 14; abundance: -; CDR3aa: CARGRGHGGNGYTF; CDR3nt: TGTGCCAGGGGGAGGGGACATGGGGGCAATGGCTACACCTTC
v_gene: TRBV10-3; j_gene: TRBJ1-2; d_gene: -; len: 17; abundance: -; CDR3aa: CAVKREVGGSGPGGYTF; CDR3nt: TGTGCCGTCAAACGGGAGGTGGGGGGATCGGGCCCGGGCGGCTACACCTTC
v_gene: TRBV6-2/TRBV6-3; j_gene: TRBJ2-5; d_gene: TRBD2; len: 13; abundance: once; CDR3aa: CASSYGPSGTRDF; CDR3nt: TGTGCCAGCAGTTACGGGCCTAGCGGGACTAGGGACTTC
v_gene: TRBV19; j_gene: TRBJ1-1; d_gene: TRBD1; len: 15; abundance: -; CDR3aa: CASSPLGTGDTEAFF; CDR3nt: TGTGCCAGTAGCCCCCTCGGGACAGGAGACACTGAAGCTTTCTTT
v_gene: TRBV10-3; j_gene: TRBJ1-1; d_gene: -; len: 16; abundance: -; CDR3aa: CAISESSGRGNTEAFF; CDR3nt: TGTGCCATCAGTGAGTCGAGTGGGAGGGGGAACACTGAAGCTTTCTTT
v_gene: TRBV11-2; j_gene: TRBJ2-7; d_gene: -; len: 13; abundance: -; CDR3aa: CASSLDISYEQYF; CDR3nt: TGTGCCAGCAGCTTAGACATCTCCTACGAGCAGTACTTC
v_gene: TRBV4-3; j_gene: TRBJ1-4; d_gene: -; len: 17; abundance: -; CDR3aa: CASSQDRDLTSNEKLFF; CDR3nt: TGCGCCAGCAGCCAAGACAGAGACTTGACTTCTAATGAAAAACTGTTTTTT
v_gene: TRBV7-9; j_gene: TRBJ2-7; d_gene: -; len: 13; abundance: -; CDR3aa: CASSFVTNDEQYF; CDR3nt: TGTGCCAGCAGCTTCGTGACAAACGACGAGCAGTACTTC
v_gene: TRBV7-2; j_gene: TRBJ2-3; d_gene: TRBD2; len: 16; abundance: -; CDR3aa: CASSLRTSGRGDTQYF; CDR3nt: TGTGCCAGCAGCTTAAGGACTAGCGGGAGGGGAGATACGCAGTATTTT
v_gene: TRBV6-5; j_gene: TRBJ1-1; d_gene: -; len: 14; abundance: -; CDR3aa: CASSSRGGNTEAFF; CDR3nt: TGTGCCAGCAGCAGCCGCGGGGGGAACACTGAAGCTTTCTTT
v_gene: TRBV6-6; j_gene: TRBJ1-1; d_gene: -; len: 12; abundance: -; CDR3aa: CASVQGGTEAFF; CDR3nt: TGTGCCAGCGTGCAAGGGGGAACTGAAGCTTTCTTT
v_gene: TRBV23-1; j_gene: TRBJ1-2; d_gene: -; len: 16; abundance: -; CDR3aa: CASSPRSGGSDYGYTF; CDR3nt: TGCGCCAGCAGCCCGAGGTCTGGGGGGTCCGACTATGGCTACACCTTC
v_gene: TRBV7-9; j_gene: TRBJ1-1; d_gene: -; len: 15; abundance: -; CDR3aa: CASSLVLGGNTEAFF; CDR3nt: TGTGCCAGCAGCTTAGTTCTAGGAGGGAACACTGAAGCTTTCTTT
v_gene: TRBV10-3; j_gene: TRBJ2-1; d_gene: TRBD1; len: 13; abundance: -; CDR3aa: CAVWTGADNEQFF; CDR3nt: TGTGCCGTATGGACAGGGGCGGACAATGAGCAGTTCTTC
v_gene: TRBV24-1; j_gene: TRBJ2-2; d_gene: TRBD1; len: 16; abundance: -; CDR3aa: CATSDPRDRLLGELFF; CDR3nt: TGTGCCACCAGTGATCCTAGGGACAGACTACTCGGGGAGCTGTTTTTT